This entry describes one T cell receptor (beta chain). These data are taken from a study of blood T cell repertoires in COVID-19. V was pared by 2 bases and J by 6 bases, with 4 bases of the junction left unmatched. The CDR3 consists of 13 residues. Per germline, CDR1 SGHRS and CDR2 YFSETQ. Clones were sequenced by immunoSEQ multiplex PCR, and TCRdb holds only the in-frame ones, with some missing. The sample includes about 130,000 clones, around four fifths of them seen just once. The sample consisted of peripheral blood. This chain joins TRBV5-1 and TRBJ1-2; 7 bases are a match to TRBD1. The TCR sequence derives from a man at least 80 years old with COVID-19, enrolled during active disease. The CDR3 region has the DNA TGCGCCAGCAGCTTAACAGGGGAGGATGGCTACACCTTC. This sequence encodes CASSLTGEDGYTF.